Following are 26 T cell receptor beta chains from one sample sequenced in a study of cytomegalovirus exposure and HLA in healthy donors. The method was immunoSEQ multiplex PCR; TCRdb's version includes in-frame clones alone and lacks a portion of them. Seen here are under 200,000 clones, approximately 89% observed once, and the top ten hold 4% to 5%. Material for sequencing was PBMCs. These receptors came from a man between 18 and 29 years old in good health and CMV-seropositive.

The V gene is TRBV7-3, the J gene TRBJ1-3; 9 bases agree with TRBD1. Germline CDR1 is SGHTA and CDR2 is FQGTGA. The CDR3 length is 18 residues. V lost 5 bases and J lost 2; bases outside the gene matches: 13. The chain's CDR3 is CASSKPRGQGFAGNTIYF. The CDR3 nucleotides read TGTGCCAGCAGCAAACCTCGGGGACAGGGTTTTGCTGGAAACACCATATATTTT.

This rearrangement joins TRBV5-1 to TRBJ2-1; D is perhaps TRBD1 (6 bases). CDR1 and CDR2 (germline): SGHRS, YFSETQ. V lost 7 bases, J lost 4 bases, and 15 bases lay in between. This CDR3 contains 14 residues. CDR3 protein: CASSQDQGYNEQFF. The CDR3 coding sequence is TGCGCCAGCTCCCAAGACCAGGGGTACAATGAGCAGTTCTTC.

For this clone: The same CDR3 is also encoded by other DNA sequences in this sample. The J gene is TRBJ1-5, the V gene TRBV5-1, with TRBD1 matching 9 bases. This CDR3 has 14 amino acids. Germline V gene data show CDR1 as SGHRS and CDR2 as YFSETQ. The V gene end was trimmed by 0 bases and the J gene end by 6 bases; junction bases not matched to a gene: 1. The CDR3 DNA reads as TGCGCCAGCAGCTTGGGACAGGGGGTTCAGCCCCAGCATTTT. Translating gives CASSLGQGVQPQHF.

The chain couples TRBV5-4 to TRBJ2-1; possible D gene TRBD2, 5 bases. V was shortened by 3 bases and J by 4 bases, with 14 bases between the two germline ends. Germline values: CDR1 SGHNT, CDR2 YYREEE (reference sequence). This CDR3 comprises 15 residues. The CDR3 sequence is CASSSPEGEYNEQFF. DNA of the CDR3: TGTGCCAGCAGCTCCCCCGAGGGAGAATACAATGAGCAGTTCTTC.

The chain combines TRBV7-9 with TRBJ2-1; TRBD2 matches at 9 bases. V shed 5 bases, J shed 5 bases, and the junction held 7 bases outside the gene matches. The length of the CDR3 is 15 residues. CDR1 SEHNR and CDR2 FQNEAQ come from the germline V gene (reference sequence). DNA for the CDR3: TGTGCCAGCAGCCCGCCAAGCGGGAGGAACAATGAGCAGTTCTTC. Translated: CASSPPSGRNNEQFF.

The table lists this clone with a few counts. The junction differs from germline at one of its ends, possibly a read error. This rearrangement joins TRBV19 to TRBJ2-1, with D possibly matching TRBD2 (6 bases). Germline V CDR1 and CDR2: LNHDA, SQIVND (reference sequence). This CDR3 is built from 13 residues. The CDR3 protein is CASSIWGVDEQFF. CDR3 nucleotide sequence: TGCGCCAGTAGTATCTGGGGGGTGGATGAGCAGTTCTTC.

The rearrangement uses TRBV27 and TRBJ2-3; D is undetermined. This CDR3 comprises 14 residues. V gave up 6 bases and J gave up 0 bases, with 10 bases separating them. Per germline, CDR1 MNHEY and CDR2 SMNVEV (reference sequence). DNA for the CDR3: TGTGCCAGCAGCCGACTCTCCAGCACAGATACGCAGTATTTT. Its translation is CASSRLSSTDTQYF.

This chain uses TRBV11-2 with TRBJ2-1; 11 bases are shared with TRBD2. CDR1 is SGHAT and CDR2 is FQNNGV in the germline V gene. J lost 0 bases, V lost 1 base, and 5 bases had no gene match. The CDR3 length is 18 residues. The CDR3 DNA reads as TGTGCCAGCAGCTTAGCTCCTAGCGGGAGGTTCTCCTACAATGAGCAGTTCTTC. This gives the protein CASSLAPSGRFSYNEQFF.

CDR3 residues: CASSFTTGELFF. CDR3 in DNA: TGTGCCAGCAGTTTTACAACCGGGGAGCTGTTTTTT. The gene calls are TRBV2 and TRBJ2-2, with no clear D. Trimming took 5 bases from V and 5 from J, leaving 6 bases between them. Germline V CDR1 and CDR2: SNHLY, FYNNEI. The CDR3 is 12 amino acids.

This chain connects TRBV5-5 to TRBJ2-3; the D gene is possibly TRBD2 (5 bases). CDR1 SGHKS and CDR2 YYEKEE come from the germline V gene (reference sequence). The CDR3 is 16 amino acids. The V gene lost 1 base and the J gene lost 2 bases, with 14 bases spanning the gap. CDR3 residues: CASSLLLGSPTDTQYF. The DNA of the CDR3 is TGTGCCAGCAGCTTGTTACTAGGCAGCCCCACAGATACGCAGTATTTT. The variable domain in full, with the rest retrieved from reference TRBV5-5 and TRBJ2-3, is DAGVTQSPTHLIKTRGQQVTLRCSPISGHKSVSWYQQVLGQGPQFIFQYYEKEERGRGNFPDRFSARQFPNYSSELNVNALLLGDSALYLCASSLLLGSPTDTQYFGPGTRLTVL.

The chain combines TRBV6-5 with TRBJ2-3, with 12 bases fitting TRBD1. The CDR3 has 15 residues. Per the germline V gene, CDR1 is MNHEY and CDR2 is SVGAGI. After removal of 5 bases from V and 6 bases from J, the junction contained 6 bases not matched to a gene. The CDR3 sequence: CASSTGQGAADTQYF. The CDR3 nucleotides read TGTGCCAGCAGTACGGGACAGGGGGCAGCGGATACGCAGTATTTT.

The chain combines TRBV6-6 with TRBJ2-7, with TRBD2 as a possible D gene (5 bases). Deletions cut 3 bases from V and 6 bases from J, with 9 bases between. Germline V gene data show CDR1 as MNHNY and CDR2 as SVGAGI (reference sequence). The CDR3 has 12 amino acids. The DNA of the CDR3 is TGTGCCAGCAGTTATTCGGGGAGCGAGCAGTACTTC. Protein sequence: CASSYSGSEQYF.

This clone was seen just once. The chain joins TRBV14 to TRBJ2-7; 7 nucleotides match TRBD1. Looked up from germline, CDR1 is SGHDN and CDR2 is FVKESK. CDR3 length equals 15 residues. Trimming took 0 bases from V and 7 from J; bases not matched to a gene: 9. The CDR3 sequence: CASSQDGQGVREQYF. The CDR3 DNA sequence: TGTGCCAGCAGCCAAGACGGGCAGGGGGTTAGGGAGCAGTACTTC.

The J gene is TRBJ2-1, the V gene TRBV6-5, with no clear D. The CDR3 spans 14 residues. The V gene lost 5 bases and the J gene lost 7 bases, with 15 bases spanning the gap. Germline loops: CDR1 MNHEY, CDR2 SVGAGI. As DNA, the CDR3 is TGTGCCAGCAGTCCCTGGTTAGTTCGGAATGAGCAGTTCTTC. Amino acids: CASSPWLVRNEQFF.

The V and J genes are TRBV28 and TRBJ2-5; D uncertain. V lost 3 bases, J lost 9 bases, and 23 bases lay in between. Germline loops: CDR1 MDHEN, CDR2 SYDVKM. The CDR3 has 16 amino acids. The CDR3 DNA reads TGTGCCAGCAGTTTTTCTCAGGTCCCTGGTCTGTTGGCCCAGTACTTC. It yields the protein CASSFSQVPGLLAQYF.

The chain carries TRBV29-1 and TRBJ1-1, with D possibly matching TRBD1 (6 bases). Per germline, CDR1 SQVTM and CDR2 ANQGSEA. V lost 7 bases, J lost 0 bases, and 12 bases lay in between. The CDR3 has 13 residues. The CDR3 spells CSAPQGMNTEAFF. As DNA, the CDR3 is TGCAGCGCCCCACAGGGCATGAACACTGAAGCTTTCTTT.

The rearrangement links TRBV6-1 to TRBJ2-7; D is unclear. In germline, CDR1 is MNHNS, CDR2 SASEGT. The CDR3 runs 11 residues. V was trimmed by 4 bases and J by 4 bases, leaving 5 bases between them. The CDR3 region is CASSARYEQYF. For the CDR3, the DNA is TGTGCCAGCAGTGCTAGGTACGAGCAGTACTTC.

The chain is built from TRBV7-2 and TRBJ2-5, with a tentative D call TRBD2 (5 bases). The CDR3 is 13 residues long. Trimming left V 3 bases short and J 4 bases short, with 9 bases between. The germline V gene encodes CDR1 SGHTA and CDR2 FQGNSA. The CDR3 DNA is TGTGCCAGCAGCTTCACGGGGAGAGAGACCCAGTACTTC. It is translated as CASSFTGRETQYF.

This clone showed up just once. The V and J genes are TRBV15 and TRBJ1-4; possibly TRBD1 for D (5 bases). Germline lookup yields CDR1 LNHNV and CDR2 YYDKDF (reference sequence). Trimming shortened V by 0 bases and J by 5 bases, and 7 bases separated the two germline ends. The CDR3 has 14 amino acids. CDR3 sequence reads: CATSRDRANEKLFF. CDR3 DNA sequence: TGTGCCACCAGCAGAGACAGGGCGAATGAAAAACTGTTTTTT. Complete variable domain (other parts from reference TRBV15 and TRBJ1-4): DAMVIQNPRYQVTQFGKPVTLSCSQTLNHNVMYWYQQKSSQAPKLLFHYYDKDFNNEADTPDNFQSRRPNTSFCFLDIRSPGLGDTAMYLCATSRDRANEKLFFGSGTQLSVL.

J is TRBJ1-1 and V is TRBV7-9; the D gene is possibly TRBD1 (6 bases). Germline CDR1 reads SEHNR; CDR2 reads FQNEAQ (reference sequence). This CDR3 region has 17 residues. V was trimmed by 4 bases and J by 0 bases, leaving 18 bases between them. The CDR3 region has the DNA TGTGCCAGCAGCTCCCAAGGCAGGGGCCGCATGAACACTGAAGCTTTCTTT. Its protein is CASSSQGRGRMNTEAFF.

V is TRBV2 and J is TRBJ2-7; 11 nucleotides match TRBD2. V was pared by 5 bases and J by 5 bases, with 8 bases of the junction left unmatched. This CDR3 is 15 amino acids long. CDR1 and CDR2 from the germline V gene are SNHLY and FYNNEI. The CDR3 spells CASSTIAGGPNEQYF. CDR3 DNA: TGTGCCAGCAGTACTATAGCGGGAGGGCCCAACGAGCAGTACTTC.

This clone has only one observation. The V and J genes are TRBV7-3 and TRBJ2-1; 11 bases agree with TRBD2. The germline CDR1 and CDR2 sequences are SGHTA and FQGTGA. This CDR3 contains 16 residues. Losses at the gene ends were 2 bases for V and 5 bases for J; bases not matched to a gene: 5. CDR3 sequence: CASSLASGRPNNEQFF. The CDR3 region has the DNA TGTGCCAGCAGCTTAGCTAGCGGGAGGCCAAACAATGAGCAGTTCTTC.

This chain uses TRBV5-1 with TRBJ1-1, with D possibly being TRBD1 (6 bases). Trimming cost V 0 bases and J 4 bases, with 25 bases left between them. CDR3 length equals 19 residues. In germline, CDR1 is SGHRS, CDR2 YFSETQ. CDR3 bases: TGCGCCAGCAGCTTGGCCCTAGCTGCGGGGGGCGAGGTGAGCACTGAAGCTTTCTTT. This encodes CASSLALAAGGEVSTEAFF.

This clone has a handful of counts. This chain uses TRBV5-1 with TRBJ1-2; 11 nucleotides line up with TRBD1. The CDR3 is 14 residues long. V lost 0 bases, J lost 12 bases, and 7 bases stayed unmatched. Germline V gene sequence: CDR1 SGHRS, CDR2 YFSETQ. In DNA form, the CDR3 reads TGCGCCAGCAGCTTGGAGGGACAGGGGGGCCAGAACACCTTC. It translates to CASSLEGQGGQNTF.

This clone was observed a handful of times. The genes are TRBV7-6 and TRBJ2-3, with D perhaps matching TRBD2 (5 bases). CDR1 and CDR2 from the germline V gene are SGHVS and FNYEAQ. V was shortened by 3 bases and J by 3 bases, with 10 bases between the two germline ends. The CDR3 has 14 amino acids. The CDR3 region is CASSFTGLTDTQYF. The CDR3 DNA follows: TGTGCCAGCAGCTTTACGGGATTGACAGATACGCAGTATTTT.

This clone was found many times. This CDR3 is CASSLASDGRADQYF. For the CDR3, the DNA is TGTGCCAGCAGCTTAGCGTCCGACGGGAGGGCCGATCAGTACTTC. The V call is TRBV7-9, the J call TRBJ2-7, with 8 bases aligning to TRBD2. The CDR3 consists of 15 residues. The junction had 11 bases not matched to a gene; V was cut back by 0 bases and J by 10 bases. Germline CDR1 reads SEHNR; CDR2 reads FQNEAQ (reference sequence). The full variable domain, rest sourced from reference TRBV7-9 and TRBJ2-7, is DTGVSQNPRHKITKRGQNVTFRCDPISEHNRLYWYRQTLGQGPEFLTYFQNEAQLEKSRLLSDRFSAERPKGSFSTLEIQRTEQGDSAMYLCASSLASDGRADQYFGPGTRLTVT.